The 5 T cell receptor beta chains listed next were all sequenced from one sample in a study of blood T cells in healthy people across ages. Primed by a sample-barcoded 5' primer and a J-beta primer mix, a second PCR proceeded for 7 to 11 cycles. In TCRdb, the 5' RACE reads were re-called with MiXCR into one record per CDR3 protein. Counted here are roughly 680,000 distinct CDR3 sequences, around 52% occurring once; the ten biggest clones make up roughly 13%. Sequencing was carried out using blood. These receptors all come from a woman aged 80 or over in good health.

The CDR3 spells CSVESQSRNYGYTF. CDR3 DNA: TGCAGCGTTGAGTCACAGTCTCGTAACTATGGCTACACCTTC. This chain connects TRBV29-1 to TRBJ1-2; D unclear. In germline, CDR1 is SQVTM, CDR2 ANQGSEA. The CDR3 contains 14 residues. V lost 3 bases and J lost 1, with 12 bases in between.

Only a few counts were recorded for this clonotype. The chain links TRBV6-5 to TRBJ2-6; the D is unclear. CDR3 length: 11 residues. Trimming removed 8 bases from V and 6 bases from J, with 5 bases in between. Germline loops: CDR1 MNHEY, CDR2 SVGAGI. In nucleotides, the CDR3 is TGTGCCAGCGGCATGGCCAACGTCCTGACTTTC. Translating it yields CASGMANVLTF.

At least ten counts were recorded for this clonotype. V usage is TRBV2 and J usage is TRBJ2-1; TRBD2 matches at 9 bases. The germline V gene encodes CDR1 SNHLY and CDR2 FYNNEI. The junction had 9 bases not matched to a gene; V was cut back by 4 bases and J by 8 bases. The CDR3 has 15 residues. The CDR3, as DNA: TGTGCCAGCAGTGGCGGTAGCGGGGGCCTGGATGAGCAGTTCTTC. It specifies CASSGGSGGLDEQFF.

V and J are TRBV3-1 and TRBJ2-5; D may correspond to TRBD1 or TRBD2 (5 bases each). The CDR3 runs to 15 residues. Germline V gives CDR1 LGHDT, CDR2 YNNKEL (reference sequence). Trimming left V 4 bases short and J 5 bases short, with 17 bases between. The DNA for the CDR3 is TGTGCCAGCAGCCGTACCCCGGGACCTCTCGAGACCCAGTACTTC. Translation gives CASSRTPGPLETQYF.

The gene calls are TRBV29-1 and TRBJ2-3; 7 nucleotides match TRBD1. The CDR3 runs 13 residues. Trimming removed 6 bases from V and 3 bases from J; junction bases left unmatched: 6. Germline V CDR1 and CDR2: SQVTM, ANQGSEA. CDR3 loop: CSVPGQTTDTQYF. DNA of the CDR3: TGCAGCGTACCGGGACAGACTACAGATACGCAGTATTTT.